The 22 T cell receptor beta chains in this list originate from one sample, sequenced in a study of PD-1 blockade in classical Hodgkin lymphoma. Each patient relapsed following autologous stem cell transplantation, and prior brentuximab vedotin exposure differed. Here immunoSEQ multiplex PCR was the method, and the copy in TCRdb shows in-frame clones only, minus some. The profile shows around 46,000 clones, over 70% of them singletons. Source: peripheral blood mononuclear cells (PBMCs), taken before the second cycle of nivolumab. The source of these receptors is a human donor with classical Hodgkin lymphoma.

CDR3 nucleotides: TGTGCCAGCAGCGTAGATCAGCGGGGAGAGACCCAGTACTTC. Translation: CASSVDQRGETQYF. The chain has TRBV9 and TRBJ2-5, with TRBD2 identical over 7 bases. CDR1 is SGDLS, CDR2 YYNGEE, per germline. J was trimmed by 4 bases and V by 0 bases; bases with no gene match: 3. This CDR3 spans 14 amino acids.

The chain links TRBV4-1 to TRBJ1-3, with TRBD1 identical over 10 bases. The J segment lost 7 bases and the V segment lost 0 bases, leaving 12 bases of the junction unmatched. Germline V CDR1 and CDR2: MGHRA, YSYEKL. The CDR3 runs to 18 residues. The CDR3 spells CASSQDPGQGISWNTIYF. The DNA for the CDR3 is TGCGCCAGCAGCCAAGATCCGGGACAGGGGATTTCCTGGAACACCATATATTTT.

This rearrangement joins TRBV11-2 to TRBJ2-7; 7 bases agree with TRBD1. Trimming cost V 1 base and J 0 bases; bases outside gene matches: 3. Germline loops: CDR1 SGHAT, CDR2 FQNNGV. The CDR3 has 15 residues. CDR3 in amino acids: CASSLGQGYSYEQYF. The CDR3 DNA reads TGTGCCAGCAGCTTAGGACAGGGATACTCCTACGAGCAGTACTTC. The full variable domain, completed using reference TRBV11-2 and TRBJ2-7, is EAGVAQSPRYKIIEKRQSVAFWCNPISGHATLYWYQQILGQGPKLLIQFQNNGVVDDSQLPKDRFSAERLKGVDSTLKIQPAKLEDSAVYLCASSLGQGYSYEQYFGPGTRLTVT.

This chain connects TRBV27 to TRBJ2-3; TRBD1 or TRBD2 may be the D gene (5 bases each). Between the trimmed V and J ends, which lost 2 bases and 2 bases, there was a span of 11 bases. The CDR3 has 15 residues. CDR1 and CDR2 (germline): MNHEY, SMNVEV (reference sequence). The CDR3 reads CASSLRWGYTDTQYF. CDR3 coding DNA: TGTGCCAGCAGTTTAAGGTGGGGGTACACAGATACGCAGTATTTT.

This rearrangement joins TRBV18 to TRBJ2-3; possible D gene TRBD1, 5 bases. Germline V gene lookup returns CDR1 KGHSH and CDR2 LQKENI. The CDR3 is 13 amino acids. The V end was cut by 0 bases, the J end by 5 bases, with 6 bases between. For the CDR3, the DNA is TGTGCCAGCTCACCACCAGGGGAAGATACGCAGTATTTT. Protein sequence: CASSPPGEDTQYF.

The chain recombines TRBV15 with TRBJ2-5; D not resolved. In germline, CDR1 is LNHNV, CDR2 YYDKDF (reference sequence). CDR3 size: 15 residues. V was clipped by 1 base and J by 2 bases, with 11 bases between them. CDR3 sequence reads: CATSRGASAQETQYF. CDR3 in DNA: TGTGCCACCAGCAGAGGGGCCTCAGCACAAGAGACCCAGTACTTC.

Notes on this clone: The junction shows a germline mismatch at one end, possibly a read error. V gene TRBV7-9 combines with J gene TRBJ1-4, with no clear D. This CDR3 contains 12 residues. The germline CDR1 and CDR2 sequences are SEHNR and FQNEAQ (reference sequence). The CDR3 here is CASSLARTSAQF. The CDR3 region has the DNA TGTGCCAGCAGCTTAGCCCGGACCTCGGCACAGTTT. Based on the CDR3 plus reference TRBV7-9 and TRBJ1-4, the full variable domain is DTGVSQNPRHKITKRGQNVTFRCDPISEHNRLYWYRQTLGQGPEFLTYFQNEAQLEKSRLLSDRFSAERPKGSFSTLEIQRTEQGDSAMYLCASSLARTSAQFGSGTQLSVL.

The chain uses TRBV7-9 and TRBJ2-3; 8 nucleotides align to TRBD1. Germline values: CDR1 SEHNR, CDR2 FQNEAQ (reference sequence). V was clipped by 5 bases and J by 3 bases; unmatched bases: 7. CDR3 length equals 15 residues. CDR3 in amino acids: CASSPWTGRTDTQYF. The CDR3 DNA reads TGTGCCAGCAGCCCTTGGACAGGGCGGACAGATACGCAGTATTTT.

The sample holds one count of this clone. V and J are TRBV28 and TRBJ1-2, with TRBD1 as a possible D gene (6 bases). The germline V and J ends were trimmed by 10 bases and 8 bases, with 23 bases remaining between them. CDR1 MDHEN and CDR2 SYDVKM come from the germline V gene. This CDR3 is 14 amino acids long. The CDR3 DNA follows: TGTGCCACCCCAGACACAGGGCGAGGGAGCGGCTACACCTTC. Translated: CATPDTGRGSGYTF.

V is TRBV5-6 and J is TRBJ1-2; 11 positions agree with TRBD1. The CDR3 is 14 residues long. With V trimmed by 0 bases and J by 7 bases, 2 bases remained unmatched. Germline loops: CDR1 SGHDT, CDR2 YYEEEE. CDR3 in amino acids: CASSLEGQGAGYTF. Written as DNA, the CDR3 is TGTGCCAGCAGCTTGGAAGGACAGGGGGCTGGCTACACCTTC. The variable domain in full, completed from reference TRBV5-6 and TRBJ1-2, reads DAGVTQSPTHLIKTRGQQVTLRCSPKSGHDTVSWYQQALGQGPQFIFQYYEEEERQRGNFPDRFSGHQFPNYSSELNVNALLLGDSALYLCASSLEGQGAGYTFGSGTRLTVV.

This clone was found a few times. The chain joins TRBV28 to TRBJ2-2; D possibly matches TRBD1 or TRBD2 (5 bases each). The CDR3 loop spans 15 amino acids. CDR1 and CDR2 (germline): MDHEN, SYDVKM. V gave up 3 bases and J gave up 3 bases, with 11 bases separating them. The CDR3 DNA reads as TGTGCCAGCAGTTTTGGGGTGGGGGACACCGGGGAGCTGTTTTTT. It specifies CASSFGVGDTGELFF.

This rearrangement joins TRBV18 to TRBJ1-1, with 12 bases lining up with TRBD1. Germline V gives CDR1 KGHSH, CDR2 LQKENI. The CDR3 is 17 residues long. The ends lost 0 bases at V and 0 bases at J; junction bases unmatched: 2. The CDR3 loop is CASSPPGQGALNTEAFF. The CDR3 DNA is TGTGCCAGCTCACCACCGGGACAGGGGGCTTTGAACACTGAAGCTTTCTTT.

V and J are TRBV9 and TRBJ2-1; 8 bases line up with TRBD2. Looked up from germline, CDR1 is SGDLS and CDR2 is YYNGEE. The CDR3 contains 15 residues. The V gene end was trimmed by 8 bases and the J gene end by 3 bases; junction bases not matched to a gene: 10. CDR3 DNA: TGTGCCAGTTCACCAGCGGGAGATAACTACAATGAGCAGTTCTTC. It yields the protein CASSPAGDNYNEQFF. Drawing the rest from reference TRBV9 and TRBJ2-1, the complete variable domain is DSGVTQTPKHLITATGQRVTLRCSPRSGDLSVYWYQQSLDQGLQFLIQYYNGEERAKGNILERFSAQQFPDLHSELNLSSLELGDSALYFCASSPAGDNYNEQFFGPGTRLTVL.

In this sample, this clone turned up a few times. The rearrangement uses TRBV15 and TRBJ2-5, with D unresolved. CDR1 is LNHNV, CDR2 YYDKDF, per germline (reference sequence). V lost 0 bases and J 4 bases, leaving 3 bases between the germline ends. This CDR3 has 12 residues. The CDR3 region has the DNA TGTGCCACCAGCAGAGATCGAGAGACCCAGTACTTC. Residues: CATSRDRETQYF.

J is TRBJ2-2 and V is TRBV11-2; possibly TRBD2 for D (5 bases). The CDR3 contains 14 residues. Germline V lookup: CDR1 SGHAT, CDR2 FQNNGV. Trimming removed 3 bases from V and 0 bases from J, with 5 bases in between. The DNA of the CDR3 is TGTGCCAGCAGCTTGAGGGCGAACACCGGGGAGCTGTTTTTT. It encodes CASSLRANTGELFF.

The genes are TRBV5-4 and TRBJ2-1; D may be TRBD1 (6 bases). Trimming shortened V by 4 bases and J by 7 bases, and 18 bases separated the two germline ends. The CDR3 has 15 amino acids. The V gene's germline CDR1 is SGHNT and CDR2 YYREEE (reference sequence). The CDR3 loop reads CASSADRFTGNEQFF. For the CDR3, the DNA is TGTGCCAGCAGCGCAGACCGATTTACAGGGAATGAGCAGTTCTTC.

The rearrangement joins TRBV10-2 to TRBJ1-1; 12 bases map to TRBD1. Germline assignment: CDR1 WSHSY and CDR2 SAAADI. This CDR3 has 14 residues. V lost 0 bases, J lost 8 bases, and 1 base stayed unmatched. CDR3 DNA: TGCGCCAGCAGTGAGTCAGGGACAGGGGGCGAAGCTTTCTTT. Protein sequence: CASSESGTGGEAFF.

The chain links TRBV6-4 to TRBJ2-1; no definite D call. The ends were cut back, 2 bases at V and 7 bases at J, with 6 bases in the middle. The CDR3 has 12 amino acids. Germline V gene sequence: CDR1 MRHNA, CDR2 SNTAGT. In nucleotides, the CDR3 is TGTGCCAGCAGTGACCTTGGTAATGAGCAGTTCTTC. Translating gives CASSDLGNEQFF.

Only one count was recorded for this clone. The V call is TRBV5-1, the J call TRBJ2-1, with 11 bases that match TRBD2. The germline V gene encodes CDR1 SGHRS and CDR2 YFSETQ. The CDR3 spans 17 residues. Losses at the gene ends were 2 bases for V and 1 base for J; bases not matched to a gene: 5. The CDR3 region has the DNA TGCGCCAGCAGCTTAATAGCGGGAGGGTTTTCCTACAATGAGCAGTTCTTC. Translating it yields CASSLIAGGFSYNEQFF.

The chain links TRBV7-3 to TRBJ2-5, with D tentatively TRBD2 (5 bases). CDR3 size: 13 residues. Per germline, CDR1 SGHTA and CDR2 FQGTGA. V shed 5 bases and J shed 1 base, with 8 bases lying between them. The CDR3 DNA reads as TGTGCCAGCAGCCCGCGGGCCCAAGAGACCCAGTACTTC. It translates to CASSPRAQETQYF.

The chain employs TRBV28 and TRBJ2-1, with D perhaps TRBD2 (5 bases). The CDR3 is 17 residues long. CDR1 and CDR2 from the germline V gene are MDHEN and SYDVKM. V lost 6 bases, J lost 10 bases, and 28 bases lay in between. The CDR3 DNA follows: TGTGCCAGCAGCCCTATAGGCCGCGAGGGCCTCCTGGGGGAGCAGTTCTTC. As protein: CASSPIGREGLLGEQFF. Combining the CDR3 with reference TRBV28 and TRBJ2-1 gives the whole variable domain DVKVTQSSRYLVKRTGEKVFLECVQDMDHENMFWYRQDPGLGLRLIYFSYDVKMKEKGDIPEGYSVSREKKERFSLILESASTNQTSMYLCASSPIGREGLLGEQFFGPGTRLTVL.

The rearrangement links TRBV6-1 to TRBJ2-1, with D maybe TRBD1 (6 bases). V dropped 6 bases and J dropped 2 bases, with 11 bases sitting between them. The germline CDR1 and CDR2 sequences are MNHNS and SASEGT. The length of the CDR3 is 14 residues. The CDR3 sequence: CASRTRGTYNEQFF. DNA for the CDR3: TGTGCCAGCAGGACCAGGGGAACCTACAATGAGCAGTTCTTC.